The clone carrying this TCR beta chain came up many times. The antigen is unknown. For sequencing, patients were chosen who had shown expansion of CD8+CD57+ cells by flow cytometry. The record originates from a study of CD8+CD57+ T cells in acquired aplastic anemia. Germline assignment: CDR1 SGHDT and CDR2 YYEEEE. This CDR3 has 14 amino acids. V was pared by 0 bases and J by 2 bases, with 6 bases between. Whole-study results and caveats: Reduced diversity was recorded for CD8+CD57+ cells relative to total CD4+ and CD8+ pools in patients.

Researchers used genomic DNA as the template to profile TCR beta VDJ and CDR3. Using its own MiXCR run on the reads, TCRdb lists one record per CDR3 protein. The sample records about 18,000 distinct CDR3 sequences, less than 45% being singletons. This TCR was sampled from a human donor with aplastic anemia. The J gene is TRBJ1-3, the V gene TRBV5-6; D is ambiguous. The specimen was CD8+CD57+ T cells sorted from PBMCs. Subset in this sample: bead-enriched CD8+CD57+ effector memory T cells from SAA patients. The CDR3 DNA sequence: TGTGCCAGCAGCTTGGCGGGAACTGGAAACACCATATATTTT. It codes for CASSLAGTGNTIYF. The full variable domain, its missing parts supplied by reference TRBV5-6 and TRBJ1-3, is DAGVTQSPTHLIKTRGQQVTLRCSPKSGHDTVSWYQQALGQGPQFIFQYYEEEERQRGNFPDRFSGHQFPNYSSELNVNALLLGDSALYLCASSLAGTGNTIYFGEGSWLTVV.